The rows below give T cell receptor beta chains drawn from one sample of a study of cytomegalovirus exposure and HLA in healthy donors. Measured with immunoSEQ multiplex PCR; TCRdb has only the in-frame clones, and not every one. The repertoire has around 200,000 clones, 79% of them found once; the top ten carry 4% to 4.5%. The sequenced sample was PBMCs. The receptors derive from a woman aged 30 to 39 in good health and CMV-seropositive. Each CDR3 is given with its conserved first and last residue. D genes are given only for firm matches. Only part of the rows carry a size: once, few, many, or a class if the clone is expanded.

v_gene	abundance	d_gene	j_gene	CDR3aa	CDR3nt
TRBV5-4	NA	NA	TRBJ2-2	CASSPASGELFF	TGTGCCAGCAGCCCAGCGAGCGGGGAGCTGTTTTTT
TRBV5-1	NA	NA	TRBJ1-1	CASSLPKRPGTVNTEAFF	TGCGCCAGCAGCTTGCCTAAACGTCCGGGAACGGTGAACACTGAAGCTTTCTTT
TRBV5-4	NA	NA	TRBJ2-5	CASSSGGETQYF	TGTGCCAGCAGCAGTGGAGGGGAGACCCAGTACTTC
TRBV18	NA	TRBD1	TRBJ1-2	CASSPGQGIYGYTF	TGTGCCAGCTCACCGGGACAGGGGATCTATGGCTACACCTTC
TRBV29-1	NA	TRBD2	TRBJ2-1	CSVGSRLAGYNEQFF	TGCAGCGTTGGCTCTCGGCTAGCGGGGTACAATGAGCAGTTCTTC
TRBV4-3	NA	NA	TRBJ1-5	CASSQDSQGRSQPQHF	TGCGCCAGCAGCCAAGATAGCCAGGGAAGAAGTCAGCCCCAGCATTTT
TRBV2	NA	NA	TRBJ1-2	CASSDGYEVGYTF	TGTGCCAGCAGTGACGGGTATGAGGTTGGCTACACCTTC
TRBV2	few	NA	TRBJ1-3	CASSAAGPKNTIYF	TGTGCCAGCAGTGCGGCGGGCCCAAAAAACACCATATATTTT
TRBV6-5	once	TRBD1	TRBJ2-3	CASSPRQGDTQYF	TGTGCCAGCAGTCCACGACAGGGAGATACGCAGTATTTT
TRBV30	NA	TRBD1	TRBJ1-5	CAWGLRQGGQPQHF	TGTGCCTGGGGTCTGAGACAGGGTGGTCAGCCCCAGCATTTT
TRBV30	few	TRBD2	TRBJ2-7	CACEREGPPRYF	TGTGCCTGCGAGCGGGAGGGTCCCCCCCGATACTTC
TRBV9	NA	NA	TRBJ1-4	CASSPARQTNEKLFF	TGTGCCAGCAGCCCGGCGCGACAGACTAATGAAAAACTGTTTTTT
TRBV29-1	NA	NA	TRBJ1-1	CSVEEDIMNTEAFF	TGCAGCGTAGAAGAGGACATAATGAACACTGAAGCTTTCTTT
TRBV11-2	NA	TRBD2	TRBJ2-2	CASSPPGLVNTGELFF	TGTGCCAGCAGCCCTCCGGGACTAGTGAACACCGGGGAGCTGTTTTTT
TRBV11-3	NA	TRBD1	TRBJ2-7	CASSLGQGLSYEQYF	TGTGCCAGCAGCTTGGGACAGGGGCTCTCCTACGAGCAGTACTTC
TRBV7-9	NA	TRBD1	TRBJ2-3	CASSPRDRETDTQYF	TGTGCCAGCAGCCCCCGGGACAGGGAAACAGATACGCAGTATTTT
TRBV5-8	NA	NA	TRBJ2-5	CASSWATTLQETQYF	TGTGCCAGCAGCTGGGCGACTACATTACAAGAGACCCAGTACTTC
TRBV6-1	NA	TRBD1	TRBJ2-7	CASSERDGTGSYEQYF	TGTGCCAGCAGTGAACGGGACGGGACAGGGTCCTACGAGCAGTACTTC
TRBV6-5	NA	TRBD1	TRBJ1-2	CASRRDRGNYGYTF	TGTGCCAGCAGGCGGGACAGGGGTAACTATGGCTACACCTTC
TRBV5-6	NA	NA	TRBJ2-7	CASSLRSGYEQYF	TGTGCCAGCAGCTTACGGTCCGGGTACGAGCAGTACTTC
TRBV5-4	NA	TRBD1	TRBJ1-2	CASSTTGQSDGYTF	TGTGCCAGCAGCACAACGGGACAGAGTGATGGCTACACCTTC
TRBV18	NA	TRBD1	TRBJ2-2	CASSPVGQGNTGELFF	TGTGCCAGCTCACCTGTAGGACAGGGGAACACCGGGGAGCTGTTTTTT
TRBV11-3	NA	NA	TRBJ1-4	CASSSNLLGHLATNEKLFF	TGTGCCAGCAGCTCGAACCTTTTGGGGCACCTGGCAACTAATGAAAAACTGTTTTTT
TRBV6-5	NA	TRBD2	TRBJ2-1	CASRPGTSGGTEQFF	TGTGCCAGCAGACCCGGGACTAGCGGGGGAACTGAGCAGTTCTTC
TRBV29-1	NA	TRBD2	TRBJ2-1	CSVERLAGYNEQFF	TGCAGCGTTGAGAGACTAGCGGGGTACAATGAGCAGTTCTTC
TRBV7-2	NA	TRBD2	TRBJ2-5	CASSSGWGGVGTQYF	TGTGCCAGCAGCTCAGGTTGGGGAGGGGTCGGGACCCAGTACTTC
TRBV27	NA	TRBD1	TRBJ1-2	CASSPGTGYGYTF	TGTGCCAGCAGTCCGGGGACAGGGTATGGCTACACCTTC
TRBV5-4	NA	NA	TRBJ1-2	CASSPASEPGYGYTF	TGTGCCAGCAGCCCGGCTTCGGAGCCGGGCTATGGCTACACCTTC
TRBV6-5	NA	NA	TRBJ2-5	CASSLGTGRETQYF	TGTGCCAGCAGTTTGGGTACAGGACGGGAGACCCAGTACTTC
TRBV29-1	NA	TRBD1	TRBJ1-2	CSVTGGYGYTF	TGCAGCGTGACAGGGGGCTATGGCTACACCTTC
TRBV18	NA	NA	TRBJ2-7	CASSPSGSSYEQYF	TGTGCCAGCTCACCGAGTGGTAGCTCCTACGAGCAGTACTTC
TRBV27	NA	NA	TRBJ2-3	CASRPARGRTDTQYF	TGTGCCAGCAGGCCCGCGCGGGGTCGGACAGATACGCAGTATTTT
TRBV2	NA	TRBD1	TRBJ1-5	CASSAQGASQPQHF	TGTGCCAGCAGTGCACAGGGGGCGAGTCAGCCCCAGCATTTT
TRBV11-3	NA	TRBD1	TRBJ2-5	CASSVNRGQETQYF	TGTGCCAGCAGCGTTAACAGGGGTCAAGAGACCCAGTACTTC
TRBV5-4	NA	TRBD1	TRBJ1-4	CASSLGGQTNEKLFF	TGTGCCAGCAGCTTGGGGGGACAGACTAATGAAAAACTGTTTTTT
TRBV27	once	NA	TRBJ2-2	CASSLGLRLGELFF	TGTGCCAGCAGCCTGGGACTCCGGTTAGGGGAGCTGTTTTTT